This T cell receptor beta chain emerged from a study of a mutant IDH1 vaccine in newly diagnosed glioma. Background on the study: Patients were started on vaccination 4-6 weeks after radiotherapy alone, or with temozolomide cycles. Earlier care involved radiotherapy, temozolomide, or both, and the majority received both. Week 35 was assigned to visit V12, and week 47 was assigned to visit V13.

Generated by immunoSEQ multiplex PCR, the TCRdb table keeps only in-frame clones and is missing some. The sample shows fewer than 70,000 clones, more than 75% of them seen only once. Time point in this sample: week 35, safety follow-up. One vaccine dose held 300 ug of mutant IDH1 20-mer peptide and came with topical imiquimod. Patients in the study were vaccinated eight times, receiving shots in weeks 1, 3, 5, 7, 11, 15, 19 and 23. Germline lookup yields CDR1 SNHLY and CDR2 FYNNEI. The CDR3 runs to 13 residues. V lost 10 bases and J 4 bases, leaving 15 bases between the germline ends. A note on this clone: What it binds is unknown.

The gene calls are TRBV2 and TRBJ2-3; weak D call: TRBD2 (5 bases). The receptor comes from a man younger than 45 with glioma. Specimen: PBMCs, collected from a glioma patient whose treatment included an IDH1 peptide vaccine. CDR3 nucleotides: TGTGCCACCGGACTGGGGATGCCAGATACGCAGTATTTT. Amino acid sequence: CATGLGMPDTQYF. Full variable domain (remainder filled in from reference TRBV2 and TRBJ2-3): EPEVTQTPSHQVTQMGQEVILRCVPISNHLYFYWYRQILGQKVEFLVSFYNNEISEKSEIFDDQFSVERPDGSNFTLKIRSTKLEDSAMYFCATGLGMPDTQYFGPGTRLTVL.